This T cell receptor beta chain was retrieved from a study of cytomegalovirus exposure and HLA in healthy donors. Points from the study as a whole: In vitro checks showed that a few CMV-associated chains really do target CMV antigens. Presence/absence analyses rested on an assumption that sequencing depth was roughly uniform across donors. For most TCR beta V segments, an earlier analysis put the productive rate at about 90% or about 30% of the time.

The CDR3 length is 16 residues. Germline V gene lookup returns CDR1 KGHSH and CDR2 LQKENI. The ends lost 4 bases at V and 8 bases at J; junction bases unmatched: 11. This clone has only one observation. Its antigen is not known. PCR was performed using 60 Vbeta and 13 Jbeta primers. TCRdb's copy holds only in-frame clones and misses some; the assay was immunoSEQ multiplex PCR. The sample shows approximately 150,000 clones, 70% to 90% of them seen only once. The source of this sequence is a woman in her thirties in good health and CMV-seronegative. Sequenced input: PBMCs. This chain joins TRBV18 and TRBJ1-4; TRBD1 agrees at 9 bases. The CDR3 bases are TGTGCCAGCTCACTAATACCCGGGACAGGGATGGAAAAACTGTTTTTT. This translates into CASSLIPGTGMEKLFF.